A selection of T cell receptor beta chains follows, all from one sample in a study of blood T cell repertoires in COVID-19. TCRdb's copy holds only in-frame clones and misses some; the assay was immunoSEQ multiplex PCR. The data show about 45,000 clones, 83% seen once. Sample: peripheral blood. These receptor sequences come from a man of 80 years or more in a cohort sampled during active COVID-19. Both conserved end residues are part of each CDR3. The order of the fields is D gene, J gene, clone size, V gene, CDR3 protein, CDR3 DNA. The D gene is left open where the match is weak. Expanded clones are given a class, and other clones once, few, many or no size at all.

TRBD1 TRBJ2-1 NA TRBV7-8 CASSAGTGGLNEQFF TGTGCCAGCAGCGCGGGGACAGGGGGGCTTAATGAGCAGTTCTTC
TRBD1 TRBJ2-3 NA TRBV3-1/TRBV3-2 CASSRSDRGRVDTQYF TGTGCCAGCAGCCGTTCGGACAGGGGGCGCGTTGATACGCAGTATTTT
NA TRBJ1-2 NA TRBV28 CASSTGYEGYTF TGTGCCAGCAGTACAGGGTATGAAGGCTACACCTTC
TRBD1 TRBJ1-6 NA TRBV2 CASSEGTGGWSPLHF TGTGCCAGCAGTGAAGGGACAGGGGGCTGGTCACCCCTCCACTTT
NA TRBJ2-5 once TRBV5-4 CASSLVTGHQETQYF TGTGCCAGCAGCTTGGTGACAGGACACCAAGAGACCCAGTACTTC
TRBD1 TRBJ1-4 NA TRBV6-6 CASSFFGTGEKLFF TGTGCCAGCAGTTTTTTCGGGACAGGGGAAAAACTGTTTTTT
NA TRBJ1-1 NA TRBV19 CASSILPDFNTEAFF TGTGCCAGTAGTATACTCCCAGACTTCAACACTGAAGCTTTCTTT
NA TRBJ2-3 NA TRBV5-4 CASSLESRGTDTQYF TGTGCCAGCAGCTTGGAGTCGCGGGGCACAGATACGCAGTATTTT
NA TRBJ1-1 once TRBV5-6 CASSLVGGGTEAFF TGTGCCAGCAGCTTGGTAGGTGGGGGGACTGAAGCTTTCTTT
TRBD1 TRBJ1-5 NA TRBV28 CASSSQGAPSNQPQHF TGTGCCAGCAGTTCACAGGGGGCGCCCAGCAATCAGCCCCAGCATTTT
TRBD1 TRBJ1-3 NA TRBV7-8 CASSFDRAGNTIYF TGTGCCAGCAGCTTTGACAGGGCTGGAAACACCATATATTTT
TRBD1 TRBJ2-5 NA TRBV27 CASSQGTGGREETQYF TGTGCCAGCAGTCAAGGGACAGGGGGGAGGGAAGAGACCCAGTACTTC
NA TRBJ2-7 NA TRBV5-1 CASSGTVPGYEQYF TGCGCCAGCAGCGGAACAGTACCAGGCTACGAGCAGTACTTC
NA TRBJ2-7 NA TRBV7-2 CASSPDGRAEYEQYF TGTGCCAGCAGCCCAGACGGCAGGGCAGAGTACGAGCAGTACTTC
NA TRBJ1-6 once TRBV3-1/TRBV3-2 CASRRGKDNSPLHF TGTGCCAGCCGTCGGGGGAAGGATAATTCACCCCTCCACTTT
NA TRBJ1-2 NA TRBV2 CASNLETHYGYTF TGTGCCAGCAACCTTGAGACTCACTATGGCTACACCTTC
TRBD1 TRBJ2-1 NA TRBV3-1/TRBV3-2 CASTPKDRGYYDEQFF TGTGCCAGCACTCCTAAGGACAGGGGGTATTATGATGAGCAGTTCTTC
NA TRBJ1-3 NA TRBV28 CASSFRGQTSGNTIYF TGTGCCAGCAGTTTTAGAGGACAGACCTCTGGAAACACCATATATTTT
NA TRBJ2-7 NA TRBV2 CASQSQATGYEQYF TGTGCCAGCCAAAGCCAGGCCACCGGCTACGAGCAGTACTTC
TRBD2 TRBJ2-7 once TRBV2 CASREGLAAVHEQYF TGTGCCAGCAGGGAGGGACTAGCGGCGGTCCACGAGCAGTACTTC
NA TRBJ1-2 NA TRBV6-1 CASSETGRDGYTF TGTGCCAGCAGTGAGACAGGCAGGGATGGCTACACCTTC
TRBD1 TRBJ2-1 NA TRBV6-2/TRBV6-3 CASSSGPRDRGYEQFF TGTGCCAGCAGTTCCGGACCCCGGGACAGGGGCTATGAGCAGTTCTTC
NA TRBJ2-1 once TRBV7-9 CASSLQYNEQFF TGTGCCAGCAGCCTACAGTACAATGAGCAGTTCTTC
NA TRBJ1-3 NA TRBV6-5 CAINPTGTPGNTIYF TGTGCCATCAACCCTACCGGGACACCAGGAAACACCATATATTTT
NA TRBJ2-7 NA TRBV5-1 CASSLSGTPGGYEQYF TGCGCCAGCAGCTTGAGTGGGACACCGGGGGGCTACGAGCAGTACTTC